This TCR beta chain was captured by sequencing in a study of Tregs in tolerant kidney transplant recipients. Overall study findings and caveats: Antigen-driven expansion was suggested because donor-specific Tregs expanded more than all Tregs in tolerant patients. No direct test of biological reproducibility was done here. Nucleotide sequences could not be compared across some patients' samples due to primer changes.

To note about this clone: As yet, its antigen is unknown.

Trimming stripped 5 bases from V and 5 bases from J, with 25 bases between. This CDR3 contains 17 residues. Germline V gene lookup returns CDR1 SGHVS and CDR2 FQNEAQ. CD4+CD25+CD127- Tregs, CD4+CD25- non-Tregs, CD4 and CD8 cells were sorted. Here immunoSEQ multiplex PCR was the method, and the copy in TCRdb shows in-frame clones only, minus some. The repertoire holds about 83,000 clones, with roughly 98% as singletons. The chain joins TRBV7-8 to TRBJ2-7, with a tentative D call TRBD2 (6 bases). The input for sequencing was CD4+ T cells from blood, taken before the transplant. The clonotype was recovered from a human donor who received a combined kidney and bone marrow transplant. The DNA of the CDR3 is TGTGCCAGCAGCGTCTCAGCTTTCGGGACTCGGACGAACGAGCAGTACTTC. Translation: CASSVSAFGTRTNEQYF.